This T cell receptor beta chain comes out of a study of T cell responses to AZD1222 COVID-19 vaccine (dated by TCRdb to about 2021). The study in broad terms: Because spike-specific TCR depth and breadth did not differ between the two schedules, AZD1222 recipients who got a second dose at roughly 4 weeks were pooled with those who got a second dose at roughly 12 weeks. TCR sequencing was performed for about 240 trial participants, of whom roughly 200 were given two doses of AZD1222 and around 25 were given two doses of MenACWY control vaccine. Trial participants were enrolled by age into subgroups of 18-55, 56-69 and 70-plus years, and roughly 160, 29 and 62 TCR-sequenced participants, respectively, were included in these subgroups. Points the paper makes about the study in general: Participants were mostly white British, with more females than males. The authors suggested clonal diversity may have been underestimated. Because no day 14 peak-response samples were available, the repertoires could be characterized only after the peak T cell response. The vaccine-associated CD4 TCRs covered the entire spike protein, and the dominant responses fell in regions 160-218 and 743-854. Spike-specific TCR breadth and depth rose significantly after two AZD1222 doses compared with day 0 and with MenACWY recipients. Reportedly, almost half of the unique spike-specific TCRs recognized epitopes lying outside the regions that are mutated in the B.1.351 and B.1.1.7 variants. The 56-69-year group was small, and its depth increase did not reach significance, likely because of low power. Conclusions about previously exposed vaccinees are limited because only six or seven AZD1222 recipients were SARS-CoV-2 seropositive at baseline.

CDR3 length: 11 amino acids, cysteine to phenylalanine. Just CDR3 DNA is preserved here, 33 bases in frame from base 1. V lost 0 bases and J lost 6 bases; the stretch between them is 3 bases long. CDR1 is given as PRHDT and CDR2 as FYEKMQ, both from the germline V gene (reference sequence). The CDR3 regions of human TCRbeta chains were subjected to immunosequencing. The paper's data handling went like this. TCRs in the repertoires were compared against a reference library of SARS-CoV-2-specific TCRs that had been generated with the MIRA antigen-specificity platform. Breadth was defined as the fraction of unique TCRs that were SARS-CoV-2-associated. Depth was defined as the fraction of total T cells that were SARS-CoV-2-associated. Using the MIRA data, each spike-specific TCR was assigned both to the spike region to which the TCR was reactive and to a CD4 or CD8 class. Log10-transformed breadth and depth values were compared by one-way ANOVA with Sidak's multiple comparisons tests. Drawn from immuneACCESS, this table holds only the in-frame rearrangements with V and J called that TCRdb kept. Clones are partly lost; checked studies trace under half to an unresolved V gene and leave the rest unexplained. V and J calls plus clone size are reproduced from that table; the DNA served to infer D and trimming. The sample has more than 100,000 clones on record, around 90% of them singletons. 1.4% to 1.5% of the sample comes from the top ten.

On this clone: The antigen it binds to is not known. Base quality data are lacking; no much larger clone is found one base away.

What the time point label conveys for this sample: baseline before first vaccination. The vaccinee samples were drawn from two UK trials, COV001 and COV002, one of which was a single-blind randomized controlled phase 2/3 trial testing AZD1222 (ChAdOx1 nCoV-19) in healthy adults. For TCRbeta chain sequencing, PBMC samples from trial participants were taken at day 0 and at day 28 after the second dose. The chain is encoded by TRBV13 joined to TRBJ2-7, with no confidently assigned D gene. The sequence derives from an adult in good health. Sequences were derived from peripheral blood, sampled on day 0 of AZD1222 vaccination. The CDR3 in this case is CASSLGLEQYF. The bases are TGTGCCAGCAGCTTAGGCCTCGAGCAGTACTTC.